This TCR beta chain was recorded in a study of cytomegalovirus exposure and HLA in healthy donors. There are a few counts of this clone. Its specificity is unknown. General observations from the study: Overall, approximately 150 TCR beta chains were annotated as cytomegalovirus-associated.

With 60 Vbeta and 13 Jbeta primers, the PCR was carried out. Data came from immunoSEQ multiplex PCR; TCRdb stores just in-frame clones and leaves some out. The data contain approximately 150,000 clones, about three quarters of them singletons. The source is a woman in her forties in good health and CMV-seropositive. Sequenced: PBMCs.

CDR3 sequence (DNA): TGCGCCAGCAGCCCCCTCCCGCCTAGCGGGCTCGGGGGGACCGGGGAGCTGTTTTTT. This encodes CASSPLPPSGLGGTGELFF. The chain couples TRBV4-1 to TRBJ2-2, with 8 bases lining up with TRBD2. CDR1 and CDR2 (germline): MGHRA, YSYEKL. With V trimmed by 4 bases and J by 5 bases, 18 bases remained unmatched. This CDR3 contains 19 residues.